The 21 T cell receptor beta chains in this list originate from one sample, sequenced in a study of pediatric ulcerative colitis. Generated by immunoSEQ multiplex PCR, the TCRdb table keeps only in-frame clones and is missing some. This sample carries about 35,000 clones, about 81% of them seen once, and the ten largest clones take approximately 1%. Rectal tissue came from one to two pinch biopsies taken at colonoscopy. The specimen sequenced was gut tissue. Receptors originate from a boy between 10 and 17 years old with mild ulcerative colitis.

The CDR3 DNA reads TGTGCCAGCAGCTCCGGGACCAACCGGCCCACTGAAGCTTTCTTT. Its translation is CASSSGTNRPTEAFF. The gene calls are TRBV5-8 and TRBJ1-1; a weak D match, TRBD1 (5 bases). Germline CDR1 reads SGHTS; CDR2 reads YDEGEE. V lost 3 bases and J lost 4, with 16 bases in between. The CDR3 has 15 residues.

This chain connects TRBV7-3 to TRBJ1-6; D is unclear. The germline V gene has CDR1 SGHTA and CDR2 FQGTGA. The CDR3 has 13 residues. Trimming stripped 3 bases from V and 8 bases from J, with 8 bases between. CDR3 DNA: TGTGCCAGCAGCTTCCTTGGAGATTCACCCCTCCACTTT. Protein sequence: CASSFLGDSPLHF.

This chain uses TRBV10-3 with TRBJ2-1; 7 nucleotides match TRBD2. Germline V CDR1 and CDR2: ENHRY, SYGVKD. Trimming took 3 bases from V and 11 from J; bases not matched to a gene: 10. This CDR3 comprises 14 residues. CDR3 residues: CAISDGSGSVKQFF. The CDR3 DNA reads as TGTGCCATCAGTGATGGTAGCGGGTCTGTTAAGCAGTTCTTC.

The genes are TRBV5-1 and TRBJ2-7, with TRBD1 as a possible D gene (6 bases). This CDR3 has 14 residues. Trimming took 1 base from V and 4 from J, leaving 12 bases between them. The germline V gene encodes CDR1 SGHRS and CDR2 YFSETQ. Here the CDR3 reads CASSLRTRGYEQYF. Written as DNA, the CDR3 is TGCGCCAGCAGCTTGAGGACGAGGGGGTACGAGCAGTACTTC.

This clone was detected only once. The CDR3 DNA sequence: TGCGCCAGCAGCCAAGTGGGTGGGGCCCCCCAAGAGACCCAGTACTTC. Protein product: CASSQVGGAPQETQYF. This chain links TRBV4-1 with TRBJ2-5; a weak D match, TRBD1 (5 bases). The germline gives CDR1 MGHRA, CDR2 YSYEKL. This CDR3 comprises 16 residues. Trimming cost V 1 base and J 1 base, with 13 bases left between them.

This clone was observed a few times. The rearrangement uses TRBV15 and TRBJ1-1; D is possibly TRBD1 (5 bases). Germline lookup yields CDR1 LNHNV and CDR2 YYDKDF (reference sequence). CDR3 length: 13 amino acids. The V gene lost 6 bases and the J gene lost 2 bases, with 10 bases spanning the gap. The CDR3 DNA reads as TGTGCCACCAGAGTGGGGCCTAACACTGAAGCTTTCTTT. Amino acid sequence: CATRVGPNTEAFF.

This sequence joins TRBV7-8 and TRBJ2-3, with 13 bases lining up with TRBD2. V shed 6 bases, J shed 2 bases, and the junction held 5 bases outside the gene matches. Germline V gene data show CDR1 as SGHVS and CDR2 as FQNEAQ. CDR3 length: 16 amino acids. As DNA, the CDR3 is TGTGCCAGCAGTAGGGGACTAGCGGGGACCACAGATACGCAGTATTTT. Its translation: CASSRGLAGTTDTQYF.

This clone came up a few times. V is TRBV4-1 and J is TRBJ2-7; 8 bases are a match to TRBD1. CDR3 length: 11 residues. The J segment lost 6 bases and the V segment lost 8 bases, leaving 3 bases of the junction unmatched. CDR1 and CDR2 (germline): MGHRA, YSYEKL. This CDR3 is CASGQGREQYF. The CDR3 DNA reads TGCGCCAGCGGACAGGGACGCGAGCAGTACTTC.

V gene TRBV5-1 combines with J gene TRBJ2-5; 10 nucleotides match TRBD1. The V gene end was trimmed by 0 bases and the J gene end by 1 base; junction bases not matched to a gene: 3. CDR1 SGHRS and CDR2 YFSETQ come from the germline V gene. CDR3 length: 16 residues. The CDR3 protein is CASSLARTGGQETQYF. CDR3 bases: TGCGCCAGCAGCTTGGCGAGGACAGGGGGCCAAGAGACCCAGTACTTC. The whole variable domain, remainder taken from reference TRBV5-1 and TRBJ2-5, is KAGVTQTPRYLIKTRGQQVTLSCSPISGHRSVSWYQQTPGQGLQFLFEYFSETQRNKGNFPGRFSGRQFSNSRSEMNVSTLELGDSALYLCASSLARTGGQETQYFGPGTRLLVL.

This clone was seen once. This sequence joins TRBV28 and TRBJ2-7, with TRBD2 as a possible D gene (5 bases). CDR1 MDHEN and CDR2 SYDVKM come from the germline V gene. The ends were cut back, 2 bases at V and 5 bases at J, with 19 bases in the middle. This CDR3 is 16 amino acids long. The DNA for the CDR3 is TGTGCCAGCAGTTTACCCCCTCTAAGGTTGCGGGACGAGCAGTACTTC. Its translation is CASSLPPLRLRDEQYF.

CDR3 in DNA: TGTGCCAGCTCACCACCTGGGGAGCTGTTTTTT. Translating gives CASSPPGELFF. This chain joins TRBV18 and TRBJ2-2; no reliable D call. The CDR3 has 11 residues. Germline loops: CDR1 KGHSH, CDR2 LQKENI. Trimming cost V 0 bases and J 8 bases, with 1 base left between them.

The chain couples TRBV5-4 to TRBJ1-1, with D possibly TRBD1 on 5 matching bases. CDR1 and CDR2 from the germline V gene are SGHNT and YYREEE (reference sequence). Trimming left V 10 bases short and J 4 bases short, with 14 bases between. The CDR3 loop spans 12 amino acids. The CDR3 bases are TGTGCCTACGGGGGTCGGCTCACTGAAGCTTTCTTT. Its protein is CAYGGRLTEAFF.

This clone has a single count. The rearrangement uses TRBV27 and TRBJ2-7; the D is unclear. V was shortened by 5 bases and J by 1 base, with 6 bases between the two germline ends. The CDR3 loop spans 12 amino acids. Germline V CDR1 and CDR2: MNHEY, SMNVEV (reference sequence). For the CDR3, the DNA is TGTGCCAGCAGTCCCCCATCCTACGAGCAGTACTTC. This codes for CASSPPSYEQYF.

The rearrangement uses TRBV7-3 and TRBJ1-1, with a possible D match to TRBD1 (6 bases). The germline V and J ends were trimmed by 1 base and 4 bases, with 7 bases remaining between them. The CDR3 covers 13 residues. The germline gives CDR1 SGHTA, CDR2 FQGTGA. This chain's CDR3 is CASSLRGATEAFF. The DNA of the CDR3 is TGTGCCAGCAGCTTAAGGGGGGCCACTGAAGCTTTCTTT.

This chain links TRBV6-5 with TRBJ1-1; 7 positions match TRBD1. With V trimmed by 4 bases and J by 3 bases, 2 bases remained unmatched. This CDR3 region has 13 residues. Germline loops: CDR1 MNHEY, CDR2 SVGAGI. The DNA of the CDR3 is TGTGCCAGCAGTTTCGACAGGGACACTGAAGCTTTCTTT. This translates into CASSFDRDTEAFF.

This clone has more than one count but fewer than ten. The chain joins TRBV19 to TRBJ1-2; D not certain. Trimming took off 3 bases at V and 4 bases at J, with 12 bases between the two ends. Per germline, CDR1 LNHDA and CDR2 SQIVND (reference sequence). The CDR3 sequence is 14 residues long. CDR3 sequence: CASSMRVWVYGYTF. DNA of the CDR3: TGTGCCAGTAGTATGAGGGTTTGGGTCTATGGCTACACCTTC.

V usage is TRBV5-4 and J usage is TRBJ2-5; 7 bases align to TRBD2. The CDR3 is made up of 16 amino acids. The V and J ends lost 1 base and 0 bases, in that order; junction bases with no gene match: 6. CDR1 SGHNT and CDR2 YYREEE come from the germline V gene (reference sequence). The CDR3 nucleotides read TGTGCCAGCAGCTTGTATCGGCGGGGGTACCAAGAGACCCAGTACTTC. Translation: CASSLYRRGYQETQYF. The entire variable domain, with the rest obtained from reference TRBV5-4 and TRBJ2-5, is as follows: ETGVTQSPTHLIKTRGQQVTLRCSSQSGHNTVSWYQQALGQGPQFIFQYYREEENGRGNFPPRFSGLQFPNYSSELNVNALELDDSALYLCASSLYRRGYQETQYFGPGTRLLVL.

The chain employs TRBV6-1 and TRBJ1-5; 7 nucleotides agree with TRBD1. Germline V gene data show CDR1 as MNHNS and CDR2 as SASEGT. With 2 bases clipped from V and 2 bases from J, the junction kept 3 bases outside the gene matches. The CDR3 is made up of 15 amino acids. Here the CDR3 reads CASSERDSRNQPQHF. The CDR3 DNA follows: TGTGCCAGCAGTGAACGGGACAGCCGCAATCAGCCCCAGCATTTT.

This clone was counted a few times. This chain uses TRBV5-1 with TRBJ2-2; TRBD1 matches 7 bases. CDR1 is SGHRS, CDR2 YFSETQ, per germline. Trimming took 5 bases from V and 3 from J; bases not matched to a gene: 7. This CDR3 region has 15 residues. In DNA, the CDR3 is TGCGCCAGCAGAGGGGACAGCGAATACACCGGGGAGCTGTTTTTT. As protein: CASRGDSEYTGELFF.

The genes are TRBV5-1 and TRBJ2-1; D is uncertain. Germline-derived CDR1 and CDR2 are SGHRS and YFSETQ. The V gene lost 4 bases and the J gene lost 2 bases, with 10 bases spanning the gap. CDR3 length: 14 amino acids. CDR3 protein: CASSPSVPYNEQFF. As DNA, the CDR3 is TGCGCCAGCAGCCCATCTGTCCCCTACAATGAGCAGTTCTTC.

This chain uses TRBV6-1 with TRBJ1-2; TRBD1 agrees at 8 bases. This CDR3 has 11 residues. Germline V lookup: CDR1 MNHNS, CDR2 SASEGT. The trim removed 8 bases at V and 4 bases at J, leaving 0 bases unmatched. The CDR3 region is CASGTGYGYTF. The CDR3 coding sequence is TGTGCCAGCGGGACAGGCTATGGCTACACCTTC.